Following are 26 T cell receptor beta chains from one sample sequenced in a study of T cell responses to AZD1222 COVID-19 vaccine. Using immunoSEQ multiplex PCR, the repertoire was profiled, and TCRdb retains in-frame clones only, with some absent. The table lists approximately 150,000 clones, roughly 90% of them singletons. The sample in question was peripheral blood, obtained 28 days after the second AZD1222 dose. The receptor source for this set is an adult who received the AZD1222 COVID-19 vaccine.

The chain joins TRBV12-3 or TRBV12-4 to TRBJ1-3, with unresolved D. The CDR3 is 12 residues long. Deletions cut 6 bases from V and 4 bases from J, with 7 bases between. CDR3 residues: CASSSQGNTIYF. The CDR3 nucleotides read TGTGCCAGCAGCTCACAGGGAAACACCATATATTTT.

V and J are TRBV19 and TRBJ2-1, with a tentative D call TRBD2 (6 bases). V gave up 5 bases and J gave up 7 bases, with 12 bases separating them. CDR1 is LNHDA, CDR2 SQIVND, per germline (reference sequence). The CDR3 totals 13 residues. CDR3 region: CASSVDRGNEQFF. CDR3 nucleotides: TGTGCCAGTAGTGTCGACCGGGGGAATGAGCAGTTCTTC.

The chain couples TRBV6-4 to TRBJ2-5, with 7 positions matching TRBD2. Looked up from germline, CDR1 is MRHNA and CDR2 is SNTAGT. CDR3 length: 14 residues. The V segment lost 5 bases and the J segment 5 bases; nucleotides outside the gene matches: 8. The CDR3 loop reads CASSPGTTGETQYF. CDR3 coding DNA: TGTGCCAGCAGTCCTGGGACTACGGGGGAGACCCAGTACTTC.

The V and J genes are TRBV10-2 and TRBJ1-5; 7 nucleotides line up with TRBD1. CDR3 length equals 13 residues. Germline assignment: CDR1 WSHSY and CDR2 SAAADI. With 6 bases clipped from V and 4 bases from J, the junction kept 3 bases outside the gene matches. This CDR3 is CASSGTANQPQHF. CDR3 sequence (DNA): TGCGCCAGCAGCGGGACAGCAAATCAGCCCCAGCATTTT.

V and J are TRBV6-4 and TRBJ1-6; TRBD1 aligns across 9 bases. The CDR3 runs to 15 residues. Trimming cost V 0 bases and J 6 bases; bases outside gene matches: 0. The germline CDR1 and CDR2 sequences are MRHNA and SNTAGT. The CDR3 protein is CASSDSTGGNSPLHF. The CDR3 nucleotides are TGTGCCAGCAGTGACTCGACAGGGGGTAATTCACCCCTCCACTTT.

The chain uses TRBV7-2 and TRBJ1-2; no clear D gene. The length of the CDR3 is 15 residues. Germline V gives CDR1 SGHTA, CDR2 FQGNSA. V was shortened by 3 bases and J by 3 bases, with 14 bases between the two germline ends. CDR3: CASSFTRTSDYGYTF. The CDR3 bases are TGTGCCAGCAGCTTTACACGCACCAGCGACTATGGCTACACCTTC.

This clone occurred a few times. The chain joins TRBV6-5 to TRBJ2-7; perhaps TRBD1 as D (6 bases). V was cut by 5 bases and J by 5 bases, with 16 bases left in between. Germline lookup yields CDR1 MNHEY and CDR2 SVGAGI. The CDR3 loop spans 14 amino acids. The CDR3 reads CASSNRARRNEQYF. The CDR3 DNA reads as TGTGCCAGCAGTAACAGGGCCAGGAGAAACGAGCAGTACTTC.

The rearrangement uses TRBV30 and TRBJ2-2, with D uncertain. Per germline, CDR1 GTSNPN and CDR2 SVGIG (reference sequence). The V end was cut by 2 bases, the J end by 0 bases, with 7 bases between. The CDR3 loop spans 14 amino acids. CDR3 amino acids: CAWSSGANTGELFF. In DNA, the CDR3 is TGTGCCTGGAGTTCGGGCGCGAACACCGGGGAGCTGTTTTTT.

The chain joins TRBV9 to TRBJ2-5, with 9 bases lining up with TRBD2. The CDR3 length is 15 residues. CDR1 and CDR2 (germline): SGDLS, YYNGEE. V trimming: 1 base; J trimming: 5 bases; junction bases outside the gene matches: 6. For the CDR3, the DNA is TGTGCCAGCAGCGTACTAGCGGGGTCCCAGGAGACCCAGTACTTC. Translating gives CASSVLAGSQETQYF.

The J gene is TRBJ1-2, the V gene TRBV7-2; D is undetermined. Germline loops: CDR1 SGHTA, CDR2 FQGNSA. V gave up 5 bases and J gave up 4 bases, with 8 bases separating them. The CDR3 contains 12 residues. In DNA, the CDR3 is TGTGCCAGCAGCGCCTCGGGCTATGGCTACACCTTC. Its translation: CASSASGYGYTF.

The V gene is TRBV5-4, the J gene TRBJ1-1, with a possible D match to TRBD1 (5 bases). This CDR3 spans 15 amino acids. Germline CDR1 SGHNT, CDR2 YYREEE (reference sequence). Trimming removed 6 bases at V and 7 bases at J, with 22 bases between. In nucleotides, the CDR3 is TGTGCCAGCATACCAGACAGCGCAAGAATTGGTGAAGCTTTCTTT. This codes for CASIPDSARIGEAFF.

The chain has TRBV5-1 and TRBJ2-7; D might be TRBD1 (6 bases). This CDR3 has 15 residues. The ends were cut back, 0 bases at V and 2 bases at J, with 12 bases in the middle. Germline V gives CDR1 SGHRS, CDR2 YFSETQ. CDR3 residues: CASSLGQVYTYEQYF. CDR3 DNA sequence: TGCGCCAGCAGCTTGGGACAGGTCTACACCTACGAGCAGTACTTC.

This chain connects TRBV3-1 (or the pseudogene TRBV3-2) to TRBJ2-7; D may be TRBD1 (5 bases). CDR1 is LGHDT and CDR2 is YNNKEL in the germline V gene (reference sequence). V dropped 1 base and J dropped 3 bases, with 7 bases sitting between them. The CDR3 is 13 amino acids. CDR3 region: CASSQGQLYEQYF. As DNA, the CDR3 is TGTGCCAGCAGCCAAGGACAGCTCTACGAGCAGTACTTC.

Only a few counts were recorded for this clone. The chain carries TRBV4-1 and TRBJ1-1; a weak D match, TRBD1 (5 bases). Germline lookup yields CDR1 MGHRA and CDR2 YSYEKL. Trimming removed 4 bases from V and 2 bases from J, with 14 bases in between. The CDR3 spans 15 residues. CDR3 sequence: CASSPGEAGNTEAFF. The CDR3 DNA is TGCGCCAGCAGCCCGGGGGAAGCGGGCAACACTGAAGCTTTCTTT.

The rearrangement joins TRBV6-5 to TRBJ1-1; no clear D. Germline V gives CDR1 MNHEY, CDR2 SVGAGI. V gave up 7 bases and J gave up 8 bases, with 17 bases separating them. CDR3 length: 13 residues. The CDR3 bases are TGTGCCAGCATTTTCCCGGGCAGTGCAGAAGCTTTCTTT. Protein product: CASIFPGSAEAFF.

The rearrangement joins TRBV5-8 to TRBJ2-1, with 12 bases lining up with TRBD2. This CDR3 region has 17 residues. The germline CDR1 and CDR2 sequences are SGHTS and YDEGEE. The trim removed 0 bases at V and 5 bases at J, leaving 6 bases unmatched. The CDR3 here is CASSLAVRTSGDNEQFF. In DNA form, the CDR3 reads TGTGCCAGCAGCTTGGCCGTCAGGACTAGCGGGGACAATGAGCAGTTCTTC.

The gene calls are TRBV30 and TRBJ2-7; D not certain. V was cut by 2 bases and J by 8 bases, with 22 bases left in between. The CDR3 runs 15 residues. Germline V gene data show CDR1 as GTSNPN and CDR2 as SVGIG (reference sequence). The CDR3 loop reads CAWSNGLLNLSKQYF. CDR3 sequence (DNA): TGTGCCTGGAGTAACGGGCTCCTCAACCTTAGCAAGCAGTACTTC.

V usage is TRBV28 and J usage is TRBJ1-5; D is uncertain. CDR1 and CDR2 (germline): MDHEN, SYDVKM. V was cut by 7 bases and J by 0 bases, with 10 bases left in between. This CDR3 comprises 14 residues. The CDR3 here is CASTSRVSNQPQHF. The CDR3 DNA is TGTGCCAGCACCTCAAGGGTTAGCAATCAGCCCCAGCATTTT.

This rearrangement joins TRBV9 to TRBJ1-6; 11 bases are shared with TRBD1. The J segment lost 4 bases and the V segment lost 4 bases, leaving 7 bases of the junction unmatched. The V gene's germline CDR1 is SGDLS and CDR2 YYNGEE. This CDR3 has 17 amino acids. The CDR3 nucleotides are TGTGCCAGCAGCACCCGGACAGGGGGCGCGTATAATTCACCCCTCCACTTT. It translates to CASSTRTGGAYNSPLHF.

The V and J genes are TRBV7-9 and TRBJ2-2; 8 nucleotides agree with TRBD2. The germline V gene encodes CDR1 SEHNR and CDR2 FQNEAQ (reference sequence). The CDR3 spans 16 residues. Losses at the gene ends were 6 bases for V and 2 bases for J; bases not matched to a gene: 8. CDR3 region: CASRVSRGVNTGELFF. In nucleotides, the CDR3 is TGTGCCAGCAGGGTATCGCGGGGGGTAAACACCGGGGAGCTGTTTTTT.

The chain has TRBV19 and TRBJ2-3, with D uncertain. V was clipped by 3 bases and J by 4 bases, with 11 bases between them. The CDR3 sequence is 14 residues long. Germline V gene data show CDR1 as LNHDA and CDR2 as SQIVND (reference sequence). The CDR3 region is CASSMVRGSDTQYF. CDR3 nucleotide sequence: TGTGCCAGTAGTATGGTACGAGGTTCAGATACGCAGTATTTT. Variable domain in full (rest from reference TRBV19 and TRBJ2-3): DGGITQSPKYLFRKEGQNVTLSCEQNLNHDAMYWYRQDPGQGLRLIYYSQIVNDFQKGDIAEGYSVSREKKESFPLTVTSAQKNPTAFYLCASSMVRGSDTQYFGPGTRLTVL.

The chain joins TRBV5-1 to TRBJ1-1; D gene uncertain. Germline loops: CDR1 SGHRS, CDR2 YFSETQ. This CDR3 has 18 amino acids. With 3 bases removed from V and 2 bases from J, the gap between germline ends came to 23 bases. This chain's CDR3 is CASSSGVRAAGGNTEAFF. The CDR3 coding sequence is TGCGCCAGCAGCTCCGGCGTTCGGGCAGCGGGCGGCAACACTGAAGCTTTCTTT.

The chain employs TRBV19 and TRBJ2-7, with TRBD1 identical over 7 bases. The CDR3 extends over 12 amino acids. Unmatched junction bases numbered 4, after V lost 8 bases and J lost 3 bases. Germline CDR1 LNHDA, CDR2 SQIVND (reference sequence). In DNA form, the CDR3 reads TGTGCCAGTTCGGACAGGAACTACGAGCAGTACTTC. The encoded protein is CASSDRNYEQYF. Full variable domain (missing parts from reference TRBV19 and TRBJ2-7): DGGITQSPKYLFRKEGQNVTLSCEQNLNHDAMYWYRQDPGQGLRLIYYSQIVNDFQKGDIAEGYSVSREKKESFPLTVTSAQKNPTAFYLCASSDRNYEQYFGPGTRLTVT.

The chain has TRBV19 and TRBJ1-2; weak D call: TRBD1 (5 bases). The CDR3 length is 16 residues. Between the trimmed V and J ends, which lost 6 bases and 5 bases, there was a span of 22 bases. The germline V gene encodes CDR1 LNHDA and CDR2 SQIVND (reference sequence). The CDR3 bases are TGTGCCAGTAGGAAACTTAGGGACGGAGCCTCTTATGGCTACACCTTC. Encoded protein: CASRKLRDGASYGYTF.

The CDR3 is CASSQDPPEGQGNTGELFF. In nucleotides, the CDR3 is TGCGCCAGCAGCCAAGATCCCCCGGAGGGACAGGGAAACACCGGGGAGCTGTTTTTT. The gene calls are TRBV4-1 and TRBJ2-2; 9 bases are a match to TRBD1. Unmatched junction bases numbered 10, after V lost 0 bases and J lost 2 bases. Germline CDR1 reads MGHRA; CDR2 reads YSYEKL. The CDR3 sequence is 19 residues long.

This chain links TRBV5-8 with TRBJ1-1; 8 bases align to TRBD1. J was trimmed by 8 bases and V by 4 bases; bases with no gene match: 7. Germline V gene data show CDR1 as SGHTS and CDR2 as YDEGEE. This CDR3 has 13 amino acids. CDR3 DNA: TGTGCCAGCAGCCCGGACAGGGCGGGGGAAGCTTTCTTT. This codes for CASSPDRAGEAFF.